This paragraph reports one T cell receptor beta chain. The antigen is undetermined. This entry is derived from a study of cytomegalovirus exposure and HLA in healthy donors. The germline V gene encodes CDR1 LNHDA and CDR2 SQIVND (reference sequence). Trimming took 5 bases from V and 1 from J, leaving 12 bases between them. This CDR3 is built from 15 residues. Study results and caveats: When analyzed later, a missense DCLRE1C variant was found to be linked to TCR beta V- and J-gene trimming. By HLA locus, TCR association rates varied in a later analysis, with DRB1 showing the most and HLA-C the fewest. According to a later analysis, donors in an Asian-associated ancestry cluster reportedly had fewer N-insertions than the roughly 640-donor mean. TCR beta V segments were, for the most part, productive about 87% or about 30% of the time in an earlier analysis.

This PCR relied on a set of 60 Vbeta primers and 13 Jbeta primers. Clones were sequenced by immunoSEQ multiplex PCR, and TCRdb holds only the in-frame ones, with some missing. Here the sample table reports some 150,000 clones. The specimen sequenced was PBMCs. The chain joins TRBV19 to TRBJ2-1; maybe TRBD1 (6 bases). This clonotype originated in a man in his forties or fifties in good health and CMV-seronegative. DNA of the CDR3: TGTGCCAGTAGTCCTAACAGGGATTCCTACAATGAGCAGTTCTTC. Translation: CASSPNRDSYNEQFF.